Below, one TCR beta chain is given with its context. Its target is unknown. These data belong to a study of shared clonotypes between healthy human individuals. Across the whole study: The donor group consisted of a couple of women and a few men, aged 18 to 49. Three plates were used per donor for CD4 naive, three for CD4 memory, two for CD8 naive and one for CD8 memory. Study-level points and caveats: Limited genetic and exposure-history diversity came from having few donors. Depth of sequencing was expected to influence donor clonotype sharing.

With 6 bases removed from V and 4 bases from J, the gap between germline ends came to 18 bases. The CDR3 length is 15 residues. CDR1 is MDHEN, CDR2 SYDVKM, per germline. Terminally differentiated effector memory CD45RA+ cells were excluded by CCR7 positive selection of CD45RO-negative cells. This table comes from immunoSEQ multiplex PCR, and its TCRdb copy is limited to in-frame clones, with some not included. The sample gives hundreds of thousands of clones, 95% to 97% of which show up once; 0.095% to 0.13% is in the top ten. This TCR came from a woman aged 25-40 years in good health. The sample consisted of naive CD8+ T cells sorted from blood. The V call is TRBV28, the J call TRBJ1-1; no clear D. CDR3 sequence (DNA): TGTGCCAGCAGCAAACCGGACCCCGGATCCACTGAAGCTTTCTTT. Translated, it gives CASSKPDPGSTEAFF. The variable domain in full, completed from reference TRBV28 and TRBJ1-1, reads DVKVTQSSRYLVKRTGEKVFLECVQDMDHENMFWYRQDPGLGLRLIYFSYDVKMKEKGDIPEGYSVSREKKERFSLILESASTNQTSMYLCASSKPDPGSTEAFFGQGTRLTVV.